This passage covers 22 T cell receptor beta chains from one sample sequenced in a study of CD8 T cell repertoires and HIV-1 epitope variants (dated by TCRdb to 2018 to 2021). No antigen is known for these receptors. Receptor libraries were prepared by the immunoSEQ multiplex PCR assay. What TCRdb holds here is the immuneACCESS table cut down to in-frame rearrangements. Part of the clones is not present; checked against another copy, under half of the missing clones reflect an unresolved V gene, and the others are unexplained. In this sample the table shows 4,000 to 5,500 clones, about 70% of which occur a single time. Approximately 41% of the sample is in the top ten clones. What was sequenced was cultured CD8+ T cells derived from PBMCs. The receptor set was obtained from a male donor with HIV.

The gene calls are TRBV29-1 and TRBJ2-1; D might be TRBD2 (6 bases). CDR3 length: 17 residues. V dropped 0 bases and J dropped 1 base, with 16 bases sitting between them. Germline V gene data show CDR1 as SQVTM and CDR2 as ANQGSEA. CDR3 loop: CSVEDVFGGASYNEQFF. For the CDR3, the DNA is TGCAGCGTTGAAGATGTTTTCGGGGGTGCGTCCTACAATGAGCAGTTCTTC.

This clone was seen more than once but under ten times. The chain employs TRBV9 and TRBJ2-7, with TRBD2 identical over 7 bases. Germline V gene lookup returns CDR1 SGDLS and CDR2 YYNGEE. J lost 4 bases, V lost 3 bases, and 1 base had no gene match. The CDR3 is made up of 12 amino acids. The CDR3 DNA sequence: TGTGCCAGCAGCGGGGAGGGTTACGAGCAGTACTTC. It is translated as CASSGEGYEQYF.

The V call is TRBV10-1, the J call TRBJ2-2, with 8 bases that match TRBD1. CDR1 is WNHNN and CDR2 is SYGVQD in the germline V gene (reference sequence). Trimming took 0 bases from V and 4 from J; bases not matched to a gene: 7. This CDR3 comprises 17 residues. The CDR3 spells CASSESGQGALTGELFF. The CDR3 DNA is TGCGCCAGCAGTGAGTCGGGGCAGGGGGCCCTCACCGGGGAGCTGTTTTTT.

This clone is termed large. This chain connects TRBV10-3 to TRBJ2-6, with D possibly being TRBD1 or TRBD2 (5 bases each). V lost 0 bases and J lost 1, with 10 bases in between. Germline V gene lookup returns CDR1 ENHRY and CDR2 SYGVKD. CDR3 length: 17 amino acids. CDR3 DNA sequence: TGTGCCATCAGTGAGTCTCTGGGGGTATCTGGGGCCAACGTCCTGACTTTC. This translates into CAISESLGVSGANVLTF.

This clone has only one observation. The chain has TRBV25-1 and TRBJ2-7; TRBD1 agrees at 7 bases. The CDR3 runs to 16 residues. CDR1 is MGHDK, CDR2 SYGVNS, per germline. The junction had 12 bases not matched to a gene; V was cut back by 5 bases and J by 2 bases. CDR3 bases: TGTGCCAGCAGTAAAATGGTGGGGACAGCCCCCTACGAGCAGTACTTC. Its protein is CASSKMVGTAPYEQYF.

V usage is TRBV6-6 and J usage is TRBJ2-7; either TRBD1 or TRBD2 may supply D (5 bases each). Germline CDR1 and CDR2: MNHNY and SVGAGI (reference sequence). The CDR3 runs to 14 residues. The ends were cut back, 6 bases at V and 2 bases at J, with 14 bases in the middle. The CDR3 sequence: CASSPGAITYEQYF. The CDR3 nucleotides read TGTGCCAGCAGCCCCGGGGCGATTACCTACGAGCAGTACTTC.

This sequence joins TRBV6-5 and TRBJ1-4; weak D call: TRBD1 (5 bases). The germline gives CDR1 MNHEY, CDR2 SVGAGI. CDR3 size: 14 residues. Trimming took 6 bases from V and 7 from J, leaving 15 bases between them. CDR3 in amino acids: CASRRGGTGEKLFF. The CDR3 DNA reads TGTGCCAGCAGAAGGGGAGGGACGGGTGAAAAACTGTTTTTT.

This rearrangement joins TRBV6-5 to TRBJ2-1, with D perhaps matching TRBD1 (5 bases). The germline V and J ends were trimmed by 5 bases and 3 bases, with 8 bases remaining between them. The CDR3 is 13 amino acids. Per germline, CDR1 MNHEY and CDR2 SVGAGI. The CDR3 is CASSRRDYNEQFF. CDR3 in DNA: TGTGCCAGCAGTCGCAGGGACTACAATGAGCAGTTCTTC.

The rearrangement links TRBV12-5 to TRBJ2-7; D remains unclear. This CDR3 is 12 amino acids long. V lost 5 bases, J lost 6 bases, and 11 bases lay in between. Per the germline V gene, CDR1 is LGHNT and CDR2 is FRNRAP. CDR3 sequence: CASGPRLSEQYF. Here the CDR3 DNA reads TGTGCTAGTGGTCCACGGTTGAGCGAGCAGTACTTC. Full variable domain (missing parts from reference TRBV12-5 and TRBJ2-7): DARVTQTPRHKVTEMGQEVTMRCQPILGHNTVFWYRQTMMQGLELLAYFRNRAPLDDSGMPKDRFSAEMPDATLATLKIQPSEPRDSAVYFCASGPRLSEQYFGPGTRLTVT.

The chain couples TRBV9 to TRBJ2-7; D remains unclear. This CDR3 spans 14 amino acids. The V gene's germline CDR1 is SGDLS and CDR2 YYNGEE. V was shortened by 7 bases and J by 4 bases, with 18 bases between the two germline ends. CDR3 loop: CASSQTAWSYEQYF. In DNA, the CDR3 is TGTGCCAGCTCACAAACTGCGTGGAGTTACGAGCAGTACTTC.

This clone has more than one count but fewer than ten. The CDR3, as DNA: TGTGCCAGCAGTGAAGCGACGAGGGTGACAGGCACTGCCAACGTCCTGACTTTC. It is translated as CASSEATRVTGTANVLTF. J is TRBJ2-6 and V is TRBV6-1; D is perhaps TRBD1 (6 bases). Germline V gene data show CDR1 as MNHNS and CDR2 as SASEGT. The CDR3 is 18 amino acids. V lost 0 bases to trimming and J lost 7 bases, with 19 bases between them.

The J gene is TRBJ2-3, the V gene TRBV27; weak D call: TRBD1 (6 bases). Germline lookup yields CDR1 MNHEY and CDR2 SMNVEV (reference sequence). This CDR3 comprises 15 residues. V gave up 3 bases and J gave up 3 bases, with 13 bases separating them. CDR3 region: CASSFTRGRTDTQYF. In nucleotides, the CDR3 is TGTGCCAGCAGTTTTACCAGGGGAAGGACAGATACGCAGTATTTT.

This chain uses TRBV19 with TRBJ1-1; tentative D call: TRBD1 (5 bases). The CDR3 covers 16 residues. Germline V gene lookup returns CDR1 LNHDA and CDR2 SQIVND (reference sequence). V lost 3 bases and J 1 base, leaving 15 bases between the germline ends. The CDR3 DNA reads TGTGCCAGTAGTATTGGGGGGATTCTTGCGAACACTGAAGCTTTCTTT. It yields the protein CASSIGGILANTEAFF. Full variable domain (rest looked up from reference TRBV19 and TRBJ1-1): DGGITQSPKYLFRKEGQNVTLSCEQNLNHDAMYWYRQDPGQGLRLIYYSQIVNDFQKGDIAEGYSVSREKKESFPLTVTSAQKNPTAFYLCASSIGGILANTEAFFGQGTRLTVV.

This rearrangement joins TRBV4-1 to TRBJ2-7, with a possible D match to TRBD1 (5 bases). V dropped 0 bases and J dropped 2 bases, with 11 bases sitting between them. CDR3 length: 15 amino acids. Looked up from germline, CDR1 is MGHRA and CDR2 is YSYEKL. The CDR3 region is CASSQDPQETYEQYF. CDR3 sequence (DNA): TGCGCCAGCAGCCAAGATCCACAGGAGACCTACGAGCAGTACTTC.

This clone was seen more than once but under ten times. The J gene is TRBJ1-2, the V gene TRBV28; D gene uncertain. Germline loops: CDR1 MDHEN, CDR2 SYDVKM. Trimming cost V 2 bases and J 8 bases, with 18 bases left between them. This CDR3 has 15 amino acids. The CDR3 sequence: CASSLEGYPLWGYTF. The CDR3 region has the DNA TGTGCCAGCAGTTTAGAAGGGTACCCACTTTGGGGCTACACCTTC.

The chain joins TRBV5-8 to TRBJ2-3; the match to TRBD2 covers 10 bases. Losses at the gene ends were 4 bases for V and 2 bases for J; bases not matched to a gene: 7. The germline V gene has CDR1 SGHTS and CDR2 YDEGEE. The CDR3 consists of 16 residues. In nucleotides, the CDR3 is TGTGCCAGCAGCCCTACTAGCGGGGTCGCCACAGATACGCAGTATTTT. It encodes CASSPTSGVATDTQYF.

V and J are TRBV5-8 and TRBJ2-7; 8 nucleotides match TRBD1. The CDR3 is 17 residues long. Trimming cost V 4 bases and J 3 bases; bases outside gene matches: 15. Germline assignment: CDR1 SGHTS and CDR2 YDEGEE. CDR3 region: CASSPYDPDREYYEQYF. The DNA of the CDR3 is TGTGCCAGCAGCCCTTACGATCCGGACAGGGAATACTACGAGCAGTACTTC.

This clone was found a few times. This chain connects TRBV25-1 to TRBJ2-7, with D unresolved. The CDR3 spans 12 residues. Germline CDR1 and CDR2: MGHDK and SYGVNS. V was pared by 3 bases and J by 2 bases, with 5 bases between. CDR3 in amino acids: CASSDETYEQYF. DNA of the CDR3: TGTGCCAGCAGTGATGAGACCTACGAGCAGTACTTC.

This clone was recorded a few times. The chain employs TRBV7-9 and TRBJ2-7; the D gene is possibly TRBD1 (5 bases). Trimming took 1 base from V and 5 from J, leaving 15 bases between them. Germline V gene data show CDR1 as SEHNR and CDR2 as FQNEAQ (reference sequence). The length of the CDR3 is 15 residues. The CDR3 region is CASSLGQSLFDEQYF. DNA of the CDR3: TGTGCCAGCAGCTTAGGACAGAGCCTATTTGACGAGCAGTACTTC.

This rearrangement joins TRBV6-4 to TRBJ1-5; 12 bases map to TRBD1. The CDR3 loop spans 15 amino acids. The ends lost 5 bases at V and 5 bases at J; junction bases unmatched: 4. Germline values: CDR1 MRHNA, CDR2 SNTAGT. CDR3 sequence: CASSHGTGGDQPQHF. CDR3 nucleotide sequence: TGTGCCAGCAGTCACGGGACAGGGGGCGATCAGCCCCAGCATTTT.

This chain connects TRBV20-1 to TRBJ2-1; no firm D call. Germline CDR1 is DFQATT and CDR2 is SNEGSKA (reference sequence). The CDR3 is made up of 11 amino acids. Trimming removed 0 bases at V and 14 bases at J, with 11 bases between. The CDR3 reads CSAREPNSEFF. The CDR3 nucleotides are TGCAGTGCTAGAGAACCAAACTCGGAGTTCTTC.

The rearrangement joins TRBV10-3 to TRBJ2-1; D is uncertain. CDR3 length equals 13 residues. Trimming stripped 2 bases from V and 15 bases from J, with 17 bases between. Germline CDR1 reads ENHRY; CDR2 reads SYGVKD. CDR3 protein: CAISEIGSPLGFF. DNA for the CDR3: TGTGCCATCAGTGAGATTGGCAGCCCCCTGGGGTTCTTC.